This TCR beta chain derives from a study of OX40 agonist ivuxolimab in advanced cancers. Study-wide context: Of the participants, approximately 40% had some prior anti-PD-1, anti-PD-L1 or anti-CTLA-4 therapy, which was allowed. Regarding the study as a whole: Both CD4+ and CD8+ T cell populations in blood had undergone clonal expansion by week 6 at 0.1 to 3.0 mg/kg.

Germline V CDR1 and CDR2: MNHEY, SVGAGI. V lost 0 bases, J lost 8 bases, and 13 bases lay in between. CDR3 length: 15 amino acids. Notes on this clone: What it recognizes is unknown.

The investigators sampled blood at baseline, at cycle 4 day 1, and at cycle 7 day 1. Libraries were prepared by immunoSEQ multiplex PCR; TCRdb keeps only in-frame clonotypes and omits some of them. The sample lists some 90,000 clones, roughly 84% occurring once. The source was CD4+ or CD8+ T cells sorted from blood, collected in a trial of the OX40 agonist ivuxolimab. The TCR originated in an adult with an advanced solid tumor such as melanoma, head and neck, liver or kidney cancer. V gene TRBV6-5 combines with J gene TRBJ1-4; D is perhaps TRBD1 (5 bases). CDR3 coding DNA: TGTGCCAGCAGTTACTCGATGGGGCAGGGCGAAAAACTGTTTTTT. Encoded protein: CASSYSMGQGEKLFF.